The T cell receptor beta chain described here comes from a study of quantifying T cell responses using KT2 cells. Study context: cDNA was made from DNase-treated RNA using alpha and beta constant primers. The second PCR was a qPCR stopped at a predetermined fluorescence threshold.

The cDNA 3' end received a ligated oligonucleotide with a UMI. The first PCR ran three to four cycles with an equimolar RC1.1 and RC1.2 beta primer mix. One entry per CDR3 protein results from TCRdb running MiXCR on the UMI-ligation and nested PCR reads. The sample records around 30,000 distinct CDR3 sequences, under 13% being singletons. The CDR3 spans 15 residues. With 0 bases removed from V and 4 bases from J, the gap between germline ends came to 16 bases. Per the germline V gene, CDR1 is SQVTM and CDR2 is ANQGSEA. General study results and limits: Even the lowest spike-in, about one KT2 cell per 100,000 PBMC, yielded detectable KT2 sequences. KT2 sequence counts showed saturation when very many KT2 cells were spiked in.

KT2, a clone with a known TCR, was spiked into unfractionated PBMC. The table lists this clonotype with many counts. The antigen remains unidentified. J is TRBJ2-7 and V is TRBV29-1, with D perhaps being TRBD1 or TRBD2 (5 bases each). The source is a human donor. Sequencing was done on a sample of PBMCs spiked with cells of the T cell clone KT2. The CDR3 DNA sequence: TGCAGCGTTGAAGATCGCGGCAGGGAGATTTACGAGCAGTACTTC. Translation gives CSVEDRGREIYEQYF.